This passage covers 5 T cell receptor beta chains from one sample sequenced in a study of blood T cells in healthy people across ages. For the second PCR, which ran for about 7 to 11 cycles, a sample-barcoded 5' primer and a J-beta primer mix were used. TCRdb ran MiXCR on the 5' RACE reads and lists one entry per CDR3 protein. The profile shows 1.5 million to 2 million distinct CDR3 sequences, approximately 50% of them singletons. Sequencing used blood. The receptors stem from a woman aged 40 to 49 in good health.

This clonotype was observed a few times. The V and J genes are TRBV29-1 and TRBJ2-3; D not resolved. Trimming stripped 5 bases from V and 2 bases from J, with 11 bases between. The germline V gene encodes CDR1 SQVTM and CDR2 ANQGSEA. The CDR3 runs to 13 residues. CDR3 residues: CSVRIKLTDTQYF. DNA for the CDR3: TGCAGCGTTAGGATAAAGCTCACAGATACGCAGTATTTT.

This chain links TRBV4-2 with TRBJ2-1; 8 bases are a match to TRBD2. CDR3 size: 15 residues. The trim removed 4 bases at V and 7 bases at J, leaving 9 bases unmatched. Per germline, CDR1 LGHNA and CDR2 YNFKEQ. The CDR3 sequence is CASSPSGLAGNEQFF. CDR3 in DNA: TGTGCCAGCAGCCCTTCTGGACTAGCCGGGAATGAGCAGTTCTTC.

The V call is TRBV20-1, the J call TRBJ2-7; D gene unclear. Germline V gives CDR1 DFQATT, CDR2 SNEGSKA (reference sequence). This CDR3 spans 11 amino acids. V lost 2 bases to trimming and J lost 5 bases, with 7 bases between them. The CDR3 loop is CSARLVNEQYF. The CDR3, as DNA: TGCAGTGCTAGACTAGTAAACGAGCAGTACTTC.

This chain uses TRBV20-1 with TRBJ2-7; D is possibly TRBD1 or TRBD2 (5 bases each). V gave up 5 bases and J gave up 0 bases, with 14 bases separating them. From germline, CDR1 is DFQATT and CDR2 SNEGSKA (reference sequence). This CDR3 region has 14 residues. DNA for the CDR3: TGCAGTGCTCCTGCCGGGACGGCCTCCTACGAGCAGTACTTC. Translated: CSAPAGTASYEQYF.

The chain has TRBV20-1 and TRBJ2-1; D is uncertain. Per germline, CDR1 DFQATT and CDR2 SNEGSKA (reference sequence). V shed 0 bases and J shed 15 bases, with 12 bases lying between them. The CDR3 is 11 amino acids. CDR3 DNA: TGCAGTGCTAGAGAGGGATTGCCGATGTTCTTC. Its translation is CSAREGLPMFF.